A single sample gave rise to the 26 T cell receptor beta chains below, sequenced in a study of T cells expressing NK-cell markers. TCRdb re-analyzed the 5' RACE reads; it lists each CDR3 protein once, without DNA. Its clone listing holds a few hundred thousand distinct CDR3 sequences. Sequencing was done on a sample of blood T cells: a sorted CD56 or NKG2C T cell subset, CD4+ or CD8+ T cells, or bulk PBMC T cells (not recorded which). The receptors derive from a man aged 18-75 years in good health.

CDR3 residues: CASSLGGGGVDEQFF. V gene TRBV7-9 combines with J gene TRBJ2-1; TCRdb returns TRBD2, unconfirmable since there is no DNA. Germline loops: CDR1 SEHNR, CDR2 FQNEAQ (reference sequence). This CDR3 is 15 amino acids long.

The chain uses TRBV29-1 and TRBJ1-1. Germline V gene sequence: CDR1 SQVTM, CDR2 ANQGSEA. The CDR3 runs 15 residues. The CDR3 here is CSVVRVGLGNTEAFF. The entire variable domain, with the rest obtained from reference TRBV29-1 and TRBJ1-1, is as follows: SAVISQKPSRDICQRGTSLTIQCQVDSQVTMMFWYRQQPGQSLTLIATANQGSEATYESGFVIDKFPISRPNLTFSTLTVSNMSPEDSSIYLCSVVRVGLGNTEAFFGQGTRLTVV.

The CDR3 region is CASSSGTVGARPDTQYF. The chain links TRBV7-9 to TRBJ2-3; TCRdb names TRBD1, which stays unverified in the absence of DNA. Germline CDR1 is SEHNR and CDR2 is FQNEAQ (reference sequence). This CDR3 has 17 amino acids.

V is TRBV7-9 and J is TRBJ2-4; no DNA is available, so the TRBD1 call from TCRdb remains unchecked. Looked up from germline, CDR1 is SEHNR and CDR2 is FQNEAQ (reference sequence). The CDR3 loop spans 15 amino acids. CDR3 region: CASSSQKVGVNIQYF.

J is TRBJ2-1 and V is TRBV20-1; TCRdb outputs TRBD2, but without DNA this stays unchecked. This CDR3 contains 14 residues. The germline V gene has CDR1 DFQATT and CDR2 SNEGSKA (reference sequence). The CDR3 protein is CSASKGLAGGEQFF.

The rearrangement uses TRBV20-1 and TRBJ1-6; the D call of TRBD1 rests on TCRdb alone, since no DNA is present to check it. The germline V gene has CDR1 DFQATT and CDR2 SNEGSKA (reference sequence). This CDR3 is 13 amino acids long. The CDR3 protein is CSATDRVGSPLHF.

The chain is built from TRBV12-3 or TRBV12-4 and TRBJ2-5; lacking DNA, the TRBD1 call made by TCRdb goes unchecked. The CDR3 spans 16 residues. Here the CDR3 reads CASSLRGSSTGETQYF.

This rearrangement joins TRBV7-9 to TRBJ1-1. This CDR3 has 14 amino acids. Germline V gene data show CDR1 as SEHNR and CDR2 as FQNEAQ (reference sequence). This CDR3 is CASSLAGGKAEAFF.

The CDR3 here is CASSFRQGTEAFF. This rearrangement joins TRBV6-1 to TRBJ1-1; no DNA is available, so the TRBD1 call from TCRdb remains unchecked. The V gene's germline CDR1 is MNHNS and CDR2 SASEGT. This CDR3 is built from 13 residues.

V is TRBV9 and J is TRBJ2-1; TCRdb's D gene call, TRBD2, goes unchecked for lack of DNA. The germline gives CDR1 SGDLS, CDR2 YYNGEE. The CDR3 contains 15 residues. This chain's CDR3 is CASSVEASRYNEQFF.

The genes are TRBV13 and TRBJ1-6; the TCRdb D gene call, TRBD1, has no DNA to confirm it. The CDR3 is 13 amino acids. Germline CDR1 and CDR2: PRHDT and FYEKMQ (reference sequence). This chain's CDR3 is CASSLGRQGLLHF.

This chain joins TRBV7-8 and TRBJ2-1; TCRdb's assignment of TRBD1 cannot be checked, as there is no DNA. Germline V gene sequence: CDR1 SGHVS, CDR2 FQNEAQ. This CDR3 has 15 amino acids. The CDR3 here is CASSGGTGTYNEQFF.

The chain is built from TRBV19 and TRBJ1-3. The CDR3 sequence is 15 residues long. The germline V gene has CDR1 LNHDA and CDR2 SQIVND (reference sequence). CDR3 sequence reads: CASIKNSAVGNTIYF.

This chain joins TRBV6-4 and TRBJ1-1; the D gene TCRdb calls, TRBD1, cannot be checked with no DNA. CDR3 length equals 15 residues. Germline V CDR1 and CDR2: MRHNA, SNTAGT. CDR3 sequence: CASSDSGGMNTEAFF.

The genes are TRBV29-1 and TRBJ2-4. This CDR3 is 15 amino acids long. Germline loops: CDR1 SQVTM, CDR2 ANQGSEA. The chain's CDR3 is CSVEEVSKRKNIQYF.

V is TRBV3-1 and J is TRBJ1-2; without DNA, the TCRdb call of TRBD1 cannot be checked. The germline CDR1 and CDR2 sequences are LGHDT and YNNKEL (reference sequence). There are 16 residues in the CDR3. CDR3 loop: CASSHETPGANYGYTF.

The chain's CDR3 is CASSQWDRTTGELFF. The chain uses TRBV4-1 and TRBJ2-2; TCRdb designates TRBD1, a call that cannot be tested without DNA. This CDR3 region has 15 residues. The V gene's germline CDR1 is MGHRA and CDR2 YSYEKL.

The J gene is TRBJ2-2, the V gene TRBV6-5; TCRdb returns TRBD2, unconfirmable since there is no DNA. This CDR3 region has 16 residues. CDR1 and CDR2 from the germline V gene are MNHEY and SVGAGI. The CDR3 spells CASSYGSGGAHGELFF.

The chain carries TRBV20-1 and TRBJ2-3; TCRdb designates TRBD2, a call that cannot be tested without DNA. The germline V gene encodes CDR1 DFQATT and CDR2 SNEGSKA (reference sequence). CDR3 size: 16 residues. The CDR3 is CSAIWGRGGLADTQYF.

The chain uses TRBV7-7 and TRBJ2-5; with no DNA, the TCRdb D assignment of TRBD1 cannot be verified. In germline, CDR1 is SSHAT, CDR2 FNYEAQ (reference sequence). This CDR3 region has 15 residues. The CDR3 is CASSSGTGGAGTQYF.

The chain couples TRBV27 to TRBJ2-3; TCRdb lists TRBD1, though no DNA is available to test this call. The CDR3 runs 17 residues. Per the germline V gene, CDR1 is MNHEY and CDR2 is SMNVEV (reference sequence). CDR3 loop: CASKGGGGGIRTDTQYF.

The rearrangement uses TRBV28 and TRBJ2-5. There are 11 residues in the CDR3. The V gene's germline CDR1 is MDHEN and CDR2 SYDVKM. The CDR3 region is CASRDQGTQYF.

The V call is TRBV2, the J call TRBJ1-2; TCRdb picks TRBD1, but there is no DNA to check that call. CDR1 and CDR2 (germline): SNHLY, FYNNEI. The CDR3 loop spans 13 amino acids. The CDR3 loop is CASSEQGVYGYTF.

The chain uses TRBV6-1 and TRBJ2-3. CDR3 size: 13 residues. Looked up from germline, CDR1 is MNHNS and CDR2 is SASEGT. Here the CDR3 reads CASSDGWMDTQYF.

The V gene is TRBV19, the J gene TRBJ1-5; the D call from TCRdb, TRBD1, cannot be confirmed without DNA. Germline V gives CDR1 LNHDA, CDR2 SQIVND (reference sequence). This CDR3 comprises 16 residues. CDR3 amino acids: CASSHTGARVTQPQHF.

The V and J genes are TRBV5-1 and TRBJ2-7; TCRdb lists TRBD1, though no DNA is available to test this call. CDR1 and CDR2 from the germline V gene are SGHRS and YFSETQ. The CDR3 contains 13 residues. This CDR3 is CASSGGFGSEQYF. Supplemented by reference TRBV5-1 and TRBJ2-7, the full variable domain reads KAGVTQTPRYLIKTRGQQVTLSCSPISGHRSVSWYQQTPGQGLQFLFEYFSETQRNKGNFPGRFSGRQFSNSRSEMNVSTLELGDSALYLCASSGGFGSEQYFGPGTRLTVT.